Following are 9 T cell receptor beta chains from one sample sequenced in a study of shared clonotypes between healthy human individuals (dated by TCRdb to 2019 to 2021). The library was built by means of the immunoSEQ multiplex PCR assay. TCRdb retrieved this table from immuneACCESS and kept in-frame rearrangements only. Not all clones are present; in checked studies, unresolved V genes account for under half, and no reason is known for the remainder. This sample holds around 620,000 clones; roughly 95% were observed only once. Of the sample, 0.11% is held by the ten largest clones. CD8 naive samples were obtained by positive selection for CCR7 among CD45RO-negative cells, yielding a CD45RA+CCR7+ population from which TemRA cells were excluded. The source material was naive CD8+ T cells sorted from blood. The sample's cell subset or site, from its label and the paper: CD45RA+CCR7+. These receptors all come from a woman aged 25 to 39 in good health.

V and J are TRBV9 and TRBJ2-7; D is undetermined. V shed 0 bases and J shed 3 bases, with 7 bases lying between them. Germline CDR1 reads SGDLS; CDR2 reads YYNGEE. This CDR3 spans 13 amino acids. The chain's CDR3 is CASSVDGGYEQYF. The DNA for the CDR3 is TGTGCCAGCAGCGTAGACGGTGGCTACGAGCAGTACTTC.

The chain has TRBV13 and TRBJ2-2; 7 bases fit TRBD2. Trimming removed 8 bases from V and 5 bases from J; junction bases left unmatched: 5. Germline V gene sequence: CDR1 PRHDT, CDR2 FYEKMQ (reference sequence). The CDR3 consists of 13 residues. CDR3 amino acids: CASSVGGTGELFF. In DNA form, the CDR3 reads TGTGCCAGCTCCGTGGGAGGGACCGGGGAGCTGTTTTTT.

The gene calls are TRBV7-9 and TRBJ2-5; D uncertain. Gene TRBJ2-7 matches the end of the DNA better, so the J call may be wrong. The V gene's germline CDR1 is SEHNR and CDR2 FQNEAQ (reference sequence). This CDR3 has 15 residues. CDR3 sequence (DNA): TGTGCCAGCAGCTCGAGTCAGGAGTACGGCTACGAGCAGTACTTC. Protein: CASSSSQEYGYEQYF.

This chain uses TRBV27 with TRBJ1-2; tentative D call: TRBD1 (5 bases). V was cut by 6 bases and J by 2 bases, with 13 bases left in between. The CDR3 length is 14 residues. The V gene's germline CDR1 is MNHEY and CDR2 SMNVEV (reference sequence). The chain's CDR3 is CASRGDPENYGYTF. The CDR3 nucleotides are TGTGCCAGCAGGGGGGACCCAGAGAACTATGGCTACACCTTC.

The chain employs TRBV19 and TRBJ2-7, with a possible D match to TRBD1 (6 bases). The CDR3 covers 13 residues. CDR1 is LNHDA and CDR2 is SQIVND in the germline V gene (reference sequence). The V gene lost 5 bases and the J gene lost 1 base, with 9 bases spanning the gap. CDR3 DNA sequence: TGTGCCAGTAGTGACAGGCAATCCTACGAGCAGTACTTC. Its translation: CASSDRQSYEQYF. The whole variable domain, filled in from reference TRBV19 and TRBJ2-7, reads DGGITQSPKYLFRKEGQNVTLSCEQNLNHDAMYWYRQDPGQGLRLIYYSQIVNDFQKGDIAEGYSVSREKKESFPLTVTSAQKNPTAFYLCASSDRQSYEQYFGPGTRLTVT.

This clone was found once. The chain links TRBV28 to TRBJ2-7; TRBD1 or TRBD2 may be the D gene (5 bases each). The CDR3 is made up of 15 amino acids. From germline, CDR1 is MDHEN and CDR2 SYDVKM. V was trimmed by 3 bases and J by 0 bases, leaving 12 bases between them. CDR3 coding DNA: TGTGCCAGCAGTTTCACGTGGGGGAGCTCCTACGAGCAGTACTTC. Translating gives CASSFTWGSSYEQYF.

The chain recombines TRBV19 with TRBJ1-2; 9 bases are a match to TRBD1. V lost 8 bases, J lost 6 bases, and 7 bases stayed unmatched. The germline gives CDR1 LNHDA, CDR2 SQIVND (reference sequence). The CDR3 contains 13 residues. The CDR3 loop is CASAGTGFNGYTF. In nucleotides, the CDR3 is TGTGCCAGTGCCGGGACAGGGTTTAATGGCTACACCTTC.

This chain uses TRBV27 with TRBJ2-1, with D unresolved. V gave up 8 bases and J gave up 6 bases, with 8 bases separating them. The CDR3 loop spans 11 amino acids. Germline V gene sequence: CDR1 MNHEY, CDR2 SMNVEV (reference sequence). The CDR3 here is CASRKGNEQFF. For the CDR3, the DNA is TGTGCCAGCCGCAAGGGCAATGAGCAGTTCTTC.

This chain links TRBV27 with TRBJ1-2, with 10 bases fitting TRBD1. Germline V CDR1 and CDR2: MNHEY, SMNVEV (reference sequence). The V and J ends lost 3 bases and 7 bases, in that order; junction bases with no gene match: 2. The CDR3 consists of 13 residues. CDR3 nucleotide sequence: TGTGCCAGCAGTTTTGGGACAGGGGCTGGCTACACCTTC. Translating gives CASSFGTGAGYTF.